This T cell receptor beta chain was recorded in a study of blood T cell repertoires in COVID-19. Study information: The analysed material was cDNA or gDNA that came from T cells, B-cell-depleted T cells, or PBMCs.

Methods used by the authors: By means of reference gene primer amplification, nucleated cell counts were estimated. Clones were read by immunoSEQ multiplex PCR, and TCRdb kept only the in-frame ones, dropping some. The V and J calls and clone size were taken over from that table, and D and trimming were inferred from the DNA. The sample carries roughly 140,000 clones, around 84% recorded once. The CDR3 covers 19 residues. Germline CDR1 is SGHVS and CDR2 is FQNEAQ. Trimming cost V 8 bases and J 7 bases, with 35 bases left between them. The genes are TRBV7-8 and TRBJ1-1; weak D call: TRBD1 (5 bases). The TCR originated in a human donor in a cohort sampled during active COVID-19. The sequenced sample was peripheral blood. The CDR3 here is CASYLTGGGGAKTDGEAFF. For the CDR3, the DNA is TGTGCCAGCTACCTTACCGGCGGAGGAGGGGCGAAGACCGACGGTGAAGCTTTCTTT.